The rows below give T cell receptor beta chains drawn from one sample of a study of blood T cell repertoires in COVID-19. Profiled with immunoSEQ multiplex PCR; TCRdb holds only in-frame clones, not every one. The sample has about 88,000 clones; less than 95% are singletons. What was sequenced was peripheral blood. All receptors come from a man aged 18 to 29 with COVID-19, enrolled during active disease. CDR3s include the opening cysteine and the closing phenylalanine or tryptophan. Some rows have no size entry. The others give once, few or many, or a class for an expanded clone.

CDR3 protein: CASRGLSEVGTEAFF
clone size: -
V gene: TRBV28
J gene: TRBJ1-1

CDR3 protein: CASSAGLVSYEQYF
clone size: few
V gene: TRBV19
J gene: TRBJ2-7

CDR3 protein: CASSIALAGVYRPYEQYF
clone size: -
V gene: TRBV19
J gene: TRBJ2-7

CDR3 protein: CASSQGRSSLGNTIYF
clone size: -
V gene: TRBV4-3
J gene: TRBJ1-3

CDR3 protein: CASTGTGAYEQYF
clone size: -
V gene: TRBV27
J gene: TRBJ2-7

CDR3 protein: CASSLQGYGYTF
clone size: -
V gene: TRBV5-4
J gene: TRBJ1-2

CDR3 protein: CAWSGFRNSPLHF
clone size: -
V gene: TRBV30
J gene: TRBJ1-6

CDR3 protein: CASSDGIGTGHNEQFF
clone size: -
V gene: TRBV25-1
J gene: TRBJ2-1

CDR3 protein: CASSESGGGGNEQFF
clone size: once
V gene: TRBV10-2
J gene: TRBJ2-1

CDR3 protein: CASSLGTGHQPQHF
clone size: -
V gene: TRBV4-3
J gene: TRBJ1-5

CDR3 protein: CASSASLDRNYGYTF
clone size: -
V gene: TRBV7-2
J gene: TRBJ1-2

CDR3 protein: CASSEVAGVGDTQYF
clone size: once
V gene: TRBV6-1
J gene: TRBJ2-3

CDR3 protein: CATSKELAESYEQYF
clone size: -
V gene: TRBV15
J gene: TRBJ2-7

CDR3 protein: CASSQSERGYTF
clone size: -
V gene: TRBV3-1/TRBV3-2
J gene: TRBJ1-2

CDR3 protein: CASSPLSDRGYEQYF
clone size: once
V gene: TRBV28
J gene: TRBJ2-7

CDR3 protein: CASSLRSTNTGELFF
clone size: -
V gene: TRBV27
J gene: TRBJ2-2